The 4 T cell receptor beta chains listed next were all sequenced from one sample in a study of technical replicates of blood from several donors. Some clones are missing from TCRdb's copy, which holds only in-frame ones; the method was immunoSEQ multiplex PCR. The profile shows fewer than 75,000 clones, 85% to 90% of them singletons. The sample comprised PBMCs. Receptor source: a human donor in good health. Some clones in this sample may be carry-over from other donors' samples.

In this sample, this clone turned up a few times. The J gene is TRBJ1-5, the V gene TRBV27; TRBD1 matches 9 bases. After removal of 5 bases from V and 4 bases from J, the junction contained 6 bases not matched to a gene. The CDR3 has 15 amino acids. Germline loops: CDR1 MNHEY, CDR2 SMNVEV (reference sequence). The CDR3 loop reads CASSPTDRGNQPQHF. The CDR3 DNA follows: TGTGCCAGCAGTCCCACGGACAGGGGTAATCAGCCCCAGCATTTT.

V and J are TRBV2 and TRBJ2-6; 7 bases align to TRBD1. V lost 6 bases, J lost 2 bases, and 10 bases stayed unmatched. From germline, CDR1 is SNHLY and CDR2 FYNNEI. The CDR3 covers 17 residues. The CDR3 spells CASSTTGDSAGANVLTF. The CDR3 coding sequence is TGTGCCAGCAGCACTACAGGGGATTCAGCTGGGGCCAACGTCCTGACTTTC.

The chain is built from TRBV12-5 and TRBJ2-2; 7 nucleotides match TRBD2. CDR3 size: 13 residues. V was pared by 6 bases and J by 7 bases, with 5 bases of the junction left unmatched. The germline gives CDR1 LGHNT, CDR2 FRNRAP. CDR3 DNA: TGTGCTAGTGGGCCCGGGGAGGGCGGGGAGCTGTTTTTT. This sequence encodes CASGPGEGGELFF.

This chain connects TRBV4-3 to TRBJ2-7; 7 bases are a match to TRBD2. V was pared by 3 bases and J by 2 bases, with 4 bases of the junction left unmatched. Germline V lookup: CDR1 LGHNA, CDR2 YSLEER. This CDR3 has 14 amino acids. The CDR3 DNA reads TGCGCCAGCAGCCAGGTGGGGGGGACCTACGAGCAGTACTTC. This codes for CASSQVGGTYEQYF.